The 29 T cell receptor beta chains presented below share a single source sample, sequenced in a study of CD8 T cells in ankylosing spondylitis (TCRdb year 2017). The paper's findings and limits, for the study overall: A TCR beta motif made up of several highly homologous amino acid variants appeared to be characteristic of blood from ankylosing spondylitis patients.

The library relied on 5' RACE. The instrument given in TCRdb is Illumina HiSeq 2500. Through fastp at Q25 and MiXCR, TCRdb rebuilt clones from the public reads, retaining in-frame beta chains. Entries that share a CDR3 protein sequence are merged under the most common genes and DNA. Here the sample has fewer than 400,000 distinct CDR3 sequences; roughly 8% occur a single time. The top ten constitute just over 14% of the sample. These receptors' targets are unknown. Source material: blood, either unsorted or a sorted T cell fraction (not recorded which). The receptors come from a male donor with ankylosing spondylitis.

This clonotype was detected only a few times. CDR3 coding DNA: TGTGCCAGCAGCCAAGTTGTAGGGTTGAATGAGCAGTTCTTC. Translated: CASSQVVGLNEQFF. V gene TRBV3-1 combines with J gene TRBJ2-1; the D is unclear. The CDR3 is 14 amino acids. The V gene lost 1 base and the J gene lost 7 bases, with 11 bases spanning the gap. CDR1 and CDR2 (germline): LGHDT, YNNKEL (reference sequence).

Only a few counts were recorded for this clonotype. The rearrangement joins TRBV10-3 to TRBJ2-1; possibly TRBD1 for D (5 bases). The CDR3 is made up of 17 amino acids. Germline V gene sequence: CDR1 ENHRY, CDR2 SYGVKD. Trimming stripped 3 bases from V and 2 bases from J, with 17 bases between. DNA of the CDR3: TGTGCCATCAGTGATAGGGTTGCGGCAGGGACCTACAATGAGCAGTTCTTC. Translation gives CAISDRVAAGTYNEQFF.

This chain connects TRBV27 to TRBJ1-2; D not resolved. The germline gives CDR1 MNHEY, CDR2 SMNVEV (reference sequence). The CDR3 is made up of 12 amino acids. V lost 6 bases to trimming and J lost 8 bases, with 13 bases between them. The chain's CDR3 is CASRSTGYGYTF. CDR3 DNA sequence: TGTGCCAGCAGATCTACGGGTTACGGCTACACCTTC.

The genes are TRBV10-3 and TRBJ2-7; TRBD1 aligns across 7 bases. This CDR3 is built from 13 residues. The V and J ends lost 7 bases and 2 bases, in that order; junction bases with no gene match: 5. From germline, CDR1 is ENHRY and CDR2 SYGVKD. The CDR3 is CAITPGQPYEQYF. The CDR3 DNA reads TGTGCCATCACTCCGGGACAGCCCTACGAGCAGTACTTC.

This clonotype was detected a few times. The rearrangement links TRBV6-1 to TRBJ2-2; maybe TRBD2 (5 bases). CDR1 and CDR2 (germline): MNHNS, SASEGT. This CDR3 comprises 17 residues. Trimming shortened V by 4 bases and J by 6 bases, and 21 bases separated the two germline ends. CDR3 sequence (DNA): TGTGCCAGCAGTGCCCGGAAGCGGCTAGGGCCTTCCGGGGAGCTGTTTTTT. Encoded protein: CASSARKRLGPSGELFF.

This clonotype was detected only a few times. This chain links TRBV5-1 with TRBJ2-7; the match to TRBD2 covers 11 bases. Germline V CDR1 and CDR2: SGHRS, YFSETQ. After removal of 1 base from V and 2 bases from J, the junction contained 2 bases not matched to a gene. The CDR3 is 15 residues long. CDR3 in amino acids: CASSLTSGSAYEQYF. CDR3 sequence (DNA): TGCGCCAGCAGCTTGACTAGCGGGAGTGCCTACGAGCAGTACTTC.

The sample holds many counts of this clonotype. The CDR3 loop reads CASSLPGIYNEQFF. The DNA of the CDR3 is TGTGCCAGCAGCTTACCCGGGATTTACAATGAGCAGTTCTTC. The J gene is TRBJ2-1, the V gene TRBV11-2; a weak D match, TRBD2 (5 bases). From germline, CDR1 is SGHAT and CDR2 FQNNGV. The CDR3 has 14 residues. Trimming took 2 bases from V and 4 from J, leaving 9 bases between them.

V and J are TRBV5-6 and TRBJ2-3; 7 bases fit TRBD1. The CDR3 totals 16 residues. From germline, CDR1 is SGHDT and CDR2 YYEEEE. Trimming cost V 4 bases and J 1 base; bases outside gene matches: 9. CDR3 sequence (DNA): TGTGCCAGCAGCCCGATTGGTACAGGGGGCACAGATACGCAGTATTTT. Translation gives CASSPIGTGGTDTQYF.

V and J are TRBV4-3 and TRBJ1-2; 8 bases agree with TRBD1. The junction had 7 bases not matched to a gene; V was cut back by 4 bases and J by 6 bases. The CDR3 is made up of 14 amino acids. Germline lookup yields CDR1 LGHNA and CDR2 YSLEER. Written as DNA, the CDR3 is TGCGCCAGCAGCCTAAGGACAGGGTATAATGGCTACACCTTC. Protein product: CASSLRTGYNGYTF.

This clonotype was observed a few times. The chain combines TRBV6-2 or TRBV6-3 with TRBJ2-7, with D unclear. The CDR3 totals 12 residues. Germline V gene lookup returns CDR1 MNHEY and CDR2 SVGEGT. The V gene lost 6 bases and the J gene lost 6 bases, with 12 bases spanning the gap. This chain's CDR3 is CASSLVLREQYF. The CDR3, as DNA: TGTGCCAGCAGCCTCGTCCTGCGCGAGCAGTACTTC.

The genes are TRBV7-2 and TRBJ1-1; D unresolved. In germline, CDR1 is SGHTA, CDR2 FQGNSA. This CDR3 has 13 residues. Trimming shortened V by 5 bases and J by 1 base, and 8 bases separated the two germline ends. CDR3 in DNA: TGTGCCAGCAGCGGGTCCACGAACACTGAAGCTTTCTTT. Translating gives CASSGSTNTEAFF.

Only a few counts were recorded for this clonotype. The chain links TRBV12-3 or TRBV12-4 to TRBJ1-3; tentative D call: TRBD1 (5 bases). This CDR3 is built from 18 residues. V lost 3 bases, J lost 0 bases, and 18 bases lay in between. CDR3 sequence: CASSFGPGRRLSGNTIYF. In DNA, the CDR3 is TGTGCCAGCAGTTTCGGTCCGGGACGGCGGCTCTCTGGAAACACCATATATTTT.

This clonotype has only a few counts. V and J are TRBV5-1 and TRBJ1-1; D uncertain. This CDR3 has 14 amino acids. CDR1 is SGHRS and CDR2 is YFSETQ in the germline V gene. Trimming removed 4 bases from V and 7 bases from J, with 17 bases in between. In nucleotides, the CDR3 is TGCGCCAGCAGCGCCTTATCTCGGGAGGGTGAAGCTTTCTTT. Translation: CASSALSREGEAFF.

This clonotype was seen repeatedly, ten times or more. The chain combines TRBV20-1 with TRBJ2-7, with 8 bases identical to TRBD2. Germline V lookup: CDR1 DFQATT, CDR2 SNEGSKA (reference sequence). The length of the CDR3 is 15 residues. Trimming cost V 3 bases and J 0 bases; bases outside gene matches: 7. The CDR3 DNA sequence: TGCAGTGCTAGTCCCAGTAGCGGGATCTCCTACGAGCAGTACTTC. Translation: CSASPSSGISYEQYF.

The chain's CDR3 is CASSLVAGAEQYF. CDR3 nucleotides: TGTGCCAGCAGTTTAGTTGCAGGGGCCGAGCAGTACTTC. The chain joins TRBV12-3 or TRBV12-4 to TRBJ2-7; the D gene is possibly TRBD1 (6 bases). The germline V and J ends were trimmed by 1 base and 6 bases, with 10 bases remaining between them. There are 13 residues in the CDR3.

This clonotype was recorded at least ten times. V is TRBV29-1 and J is TRBJ2-7, with TRBD2 matching 10 bases. Trimming took 7 bases from V and 5 from J; bases not matched to a gene: 11. The CDR3 is 14 amino acids. Germline values: CDR1 SQVTM, CDR2 ANQGSEA. This CDR3 is CSADTSGMNHEQYF. For the CDR3, the DNA is TGCAGCGCCGATACTAGCGGGATGAACCACGAGCAGTACTTC.

This clonotype turned up a few times. The rearrangement uses TRBV5-1 and TRBJ2-5; 11 bases match TRBD1. This CDR3 spans 14 amino acids. V lost 3 bases to trimming and J lost 3 bases; unmatched junction nucleotides: 1. CDR1 and CDR2 (germline): SGHRS, YFSETQ. DNA of the CDR3: TGCGCCAGCAGCTGGACAGGGGGCGAAGAGACCCAGTACTTC. This encodes CASSWTGGEETQYF.

This clonotype turned up a few times. This chain joins TRBV28 and TRBJ2-5, with D perhaps TRBD2 (5 bases). Trimming stripped 1 base from V and 4 bases from J, with 10 bases between. This CDR3 is built from 14 residues. Germline V CDR1 and CDR2: MDHEN, SYDVKM. As DNA, the CDR3 is TGTGCCAGCAGTTTATTCGGGGTTCGAGAGACCCAGTACTTC. Amino acid sequence: CASSLFGVRETQYF.

This sequence joins TRBV20-1 and TRBJ1-2; D is perhaps TRBD1 (5 bases). The CDR3 is made up of 15 amino acids. Trimming took 1 base from V and 2 from J, leaving 14 bases between them. Germline lookup yields CDR1 DFQATT and CDR2 SNEGSKA (reference sequence). The CDR3 region has the DNA TGCAGTGCTAGAGGAGGGTCGGGACGAAACTATGGCTACACCTTC. It specifies CSARGGSGRNYGYTF.

This clonotype was seen more than once but under ten times. The genes are TRBV19 and TRBJ1-4; weak D call: TRBD1 (5 bases). The germline V and J ends were trimmed by 5 bases and 6 bases, with 19 bases remaining between them. Germline CDR1 is LNHDA and CDR2 is SQIVND (reference sequence). CDR3 length equals 16 residues. The DNA for the CDR3 is TGTGCCAGTAGTCCCAAGGACCAGGGTCCGGATGAAAAACTGTTTTTT. This encodes CASSPKDQGPDEKLFF. Full variable domain (rest looked up from reference TRBV19 and TRBJ1-4): DGGITQSPKYLFRKEGQNVTLSCEQNLNHDAMYWYRQDPGQGLRLIYYSQIVNDFQKGDIAEGYSVSREKKESFPLTVTSAQKNPTAFYLCASSPKDQGPDEKLFFGSGTQLSVL.

Only a few counts were recorded for this clonotype. The CDR3 region is CSANSGGSSTDTQYF. The CDR3 DNA follows: TGCAGTGCCAATTCCGGGGGCTCTAGCACAGATACGCAGTATTTT. This chain connects TRBV20-1 to TRBJ2-3; D might be TRBD1 or TRBD2, each matching 6 bases. Trimming cost V 6 bases and J 0 bases, with 16 bases left between them. The CDR3 runs 15 residues. Germline values: CDR1 DFQATT, CDR2 SNEGSKA (reference sequence).

The chain joins TRBV7-9 to TRBJ2-3; 12 bases map to TRBD1. Germline V gene data show CDR1 as SEHNR and CDR2 as FQNEAQ (reference sequence). The CDR3 is made up of 17 amino acids. The V and J ends lost 2 bases and 8 bases, in that order; junction bases with no gene match: 11. CDR3 DNA: TGTGCCAGCAGCTTAAACCCGCCCGGGACAGGGGGCGGTACGCAGTATTTT. Encoded protein: CASSLNPPGTGGGTQYF.

This clonotype was counted many times. This rearrangement joins TRBV20-1 to TRBJ2-5; 7 bases fit TRBD1. The ends lost 1 base at V and 3 bases at J; junction bases unmatched: 8. Germline V lookup: CDR1 DFQATT, CDR2 SNEGSKA (reference sequence). The CDR3 has 15 residues. CDR3 coding DNA: TGCAGTGCTAGAGCGGAATTAGGGACAGAAGAGACCCAGTACTTC. This sequence encodes CSARAELGTEETQYF.

This clonotype was seen ten or more times. This rearrangement joins TRBV10-3 to TRBJ2-1; 12 nucleotides match TRBD2. Per the germline V gene, CDR1 is ENHRY and CDR2 is SYGVKD. After removal of 3 bases from V and 8 bases from J, the junction contained 8 bases not matched to a gene. The CDR3 extends over 16 amino acids. The CDR3 sequence: CAISDTTSGSDDEQFF. The CDR3 coding sequence is TGTGCCATCAGTGATACGACTAGCGGGAGTGACGATGAGCAGTTCTTC.

A few counts support this clonotype. The chain joins TRBV19 to TRBJ1-4; D unclear. The germline V gene encodes CDR1 LNHDA and CDR2 SQIVND (reference sequence). The V end was cut by 5 bases, the J end by 8 bases, with 12 bases between. The CDR3 is 13 residues long. This CDR3 is CASSLVQKEKLFF. The CDR3 DNA reads as TGTGCCAGTAGTCTCGTCCAAAAGGAAAAACTGTTTTTT.

V usage is TRBV20-1 and J usage is TRBJ2-7, with a possible D match to TRBD2 (5 bases). Germline V CDR1 and CDR2: DFQATT, SNEGSKA (reference sequence). V lost 3 bases and J lost 5, with 17 bases in between. This CDR3 region has 14 residues. The CDR3 here is CSARRAKAYDEQYF. In DNA form, the CDR3 reads TGCAGTGCTAGGAGGGCCAAAGCCTACGACGAGCAGTACTTC.

The table lists this clonotype with a few counts. The CDR3 coding sequence is TGTGCCAGCAGCTCCAGACAGGAACAAACCTACGAGCAGTACTTC. This codes for CASSSRQEQTYEQYF. The chain carries TRBV7-8 and TRBJ2-7; perhaps TRBD1 as D (6 bases). Germline assignment: CDR1 SGHVS and CDR2 FQNEAQ. The length of the CDR3 is 15 residues. Trimming removed 4 bases at V and 2 bases at J, with 15 bases between.

This clonotype was observed many times. The chain couples TRBV12-3 or TRBV12-4 to TRBJ2-3, with TRBD2 as a possible D gene (6 bases). The V and J ends lost 6 bases and 2 bases respectively, with 15 bases between them. CDR3 size: 15 residues. CDR3 sequence reads: CASSRGLANTDTQYF. The CDR3 DNA reads as TGTGCCAGCAGCCGCGGGCTAGCGAACACAGATACGCAGTATTTT.

The rearrangement links TRBV27 to TRBJ2-3, with D unresolved. The CDR3 sequence is 13 residues long. V was shortened by 5 bases and J by 1 base, with 7 bases between the two germline ends. The germline CDR1 and CDR2 sequences are MNHEY and SMNVEV (reference sequence). CDR3 DNA: TGTGCCAGCAGTCCCCACGGCACAGATACGCAGTATTTT. Translating gives CASSPHGTDTQYF.